These 22 T cell receptor beta chains were all obtained from the same sample, sequenced in a study of blood T cell repertoires in COVID-19. Sequencing was performed with immunoSEQ multiplex PCR; in TCRdb, only in-frame clones are kept and a portion is missing. The sample gives some 150,000 clones, 70% to 90% of which show up once; 4.4% is in the top ten. Specimen: PBMCs or T cells enriched from blood (not recorded which). The receptors were sampled from a woman in her 50s who had recovered from COVID-19.

This clone has a handful of counts. The rearrangement uses TRBV9 and TRBJ1-2; D not certain. Germline V gene data show CDR1 as SGDLS and CDR2 as YYNGEE. This CDR3 is built from 15 residues. Trimming stripped 4 bases from V and 4 bases from J, with 17 bases between. CDR3 DNA sequence: TGTGCCAGCAGCCCTAGTGAGGGTCCGACCTATGGCTACACCTTC. As protein: CASSPSEGPTYGYTF.

This clone has just one count. This chain links TRBV12-3 or TRBV12-4 with TRBJ1-2; D not resolved. This CDR3 contains 13 residues. V was shortened by 6 bases and J by 4 bases, with 12 bases between the two germline ends. The CDR3 spells CASSQRATYGYTF. The CDR3 DNA is TGTGCCAGCAGCCAGAGGGCTACCTATGGCTACACCTTC.

This rearrangement joins TRBV25-1 to TRBJ1-1; D is uncertain. CDR1 and CDR2 (germline): MGHDK, SYGVNS. V was shortened by 3 bases and J by 5 bases, with 10 bases between the two germline ends. The CDR3 totals 13 residues. CDR3 in DNA: TGTGCCAGCAGTGACACCCCGGGGACTGAAGCTTTCTTT. Amino acid sequence: CASSDTPGTEAFF.

This clone was detected a few times. The V call is TRBV6-1, the J call TRBJ1-3, with 8 nucleotides matching TRBD1. From germline, CDR1 is MNHNS and CDR2 SASEGT. The CDR3 has 18 residues. V lost 4 bases to trimming and J lost 3 bases; unmatched junction nucleotides: 14. CDR3 sequence: CASSADRGSSRRGNTIYF. CDR3 coding DNA: TGTGCCAGCAGTGCTGACAGGGGATCGTCCCGTCGTGGAAACACCATATATTTT.

The J gene is TRBJ2-3, the V gene TRBV7-2; D is possibly TRBD2 (7 bases). V was pared by 5 bases and J by 2 bases, with 17 bases between. Germline lookup yields CDR1 SGHTA and CDR2 FQGNSA. The CDR3 extends over 16 amino acids. The CDR3: CASSRRGAEITDTQYF. CDR3 sequence (DNA): TGTGCCAGCAGCAGACGGGGGGCAGAAATCACAGATACGCAGTATTTT.

The chain uses TRBV7-2 and TRBJ1-5; 8 positions agree with TRBD1. V was pared by 5 bases and J by 6 bases, with 6 bases of the junction left unmatched. Germline values: CDR1 SGHTA, CDR2 FQGNSA. The CDR3 runs 14 residues. The CDR3 region has the DNA TGTGCCAGCAGCGTTGACAGGGGCGTTCAGCCCCAGCATTTT. It encodes CASSVDRGVQPQHF. Full variable domain (remainder filled in from reference TRBV7-2 and TRBJ1-5): GAGVSQSPSNKVTEKGKDVELRCDPISGHTALYWYRQSLGQGLEFLIYFQGNSAPDKSGLPSDRFSAERTGGSVSTLTIQRTQQEDSAVYLCASSVDRGVQPQHFGDGTRLSIL.

The chain carries TRBV7-9 and TRBJ2-3, with 9 bases that match TRBD1. The V gene's germline CDR1 is SEHNR and CDR2 FQNEAQ (reference sequence). The CDR3 is 15 residues long. V dropped 4 bases and J dropped 4; count of bases not matched to a gene: 6. Here the CDR3 reads CASSWDRARADTQYF. The CDR3 DNA reads as TGTGCCAGCAGCTGGGACAGGGCGAGGGCAGATACGCAGTATTTT.

The V and J genes are TRBV5-1 and TRBJ1-4; no firm D call. Per the germline V gene, CDR1 is SGHRS and CDR2 is YFSETQ. V dropped 4 bases and J dropped 8 bases, with 18 bases sitting between them. CDR3 length: 15 residues. The CDR3 reads CASSGGSNLQEKLFF. For the CDR3, the DNA is TGCGCCAGCAGCGGCGGCTCAAACTTGCAGGAAAAACTGTTTTTT.

The chain employs TRBV30 and TRBJ1-3; a possible D gene is TRBD1 (5 bases). Germline CDR1 is GTSNPN and CDR2 is SVGIG (reference sequence). This CDR3 region has 14 residues. The V and J ends lost 3 bases and 0 bases respectively, with 9 bases between them. CDR3: CAWRQGRSGNTIYF. In DNA, the CDR3 is TGTGCCTGGAGGCAGGGCCGCTCTGGAAACACCATATATTTT.

The CDR3 DNA reads TGCGCCAGCAGTCAAAAACAAACAACTAATGAAAAACTGTTTTTT. Residues: CASSQKQTTNEKLFF. V is TRBV23-1 and J is TRBJ1-4; D ambiguous. TRBV23-1 belongs to the ORF category, with a function that is uncertain. V was shortened by 2 bases and J by 0 bases, with 7 bases between the two germline ends. The CDR3 is 15 residues long.

The chain couples TRBV27 to TRBJ2-2; 9 bases are a match to TRBD2. V lost 2 bases and J lost 4; bases outside the gene matches: 5. CDR3 length: 16 residues. Looked up from germline, CDR1 is MNHEY and CDR2 is SMNVEV (reference sequence). The CDR3 is CASSLIAGAPTGELFF. DNA for the CDR3: TGTGCCAGCAGTTTAATAGCGGGGGCTCCCACCGGGGAGCTGTTTTTT.

This chain links TRBV5-1 with TRBJ2-3; 8 bases map to TRBD2. Trimming cost V 5 bases and J 2 bases; bases outside gene matches: 4. Germline CDR1 SGHRS, CDR2 YFSETQ. CDR3 length: 14 residues. The chain's CDR3 is CASSAGGYTDTQYF. Here the CDR3 DNA reads TGCGCCAGCAGTGCGGGAGGATACACAGATACGCAGTATTTT.

Only a few counts were recorded for this clone. The rearrangement links TRBV30 to TRBJ1-3; D possibly corresponds to TRBD1 (6 bases). V lost 1 base and J lost 2, with 21 bases in between. The germline V gene has CDR1 GTSNPN and CDR2 SVGIG (reference sequence). The CDR3 runs to 18 residues. CDR3 loop: CAWSAPGDRRRTGNTIYF. For the CDR3, the DNA is TGTGCCTGGAGTGCGCCGGGTGACAGGCGAAGAACTGGAAACACCATATATTTT.

This clone was picked up one time. The chain recombines TRBV11-3 with TRBJ1-2, with TRBD1 as a possible D gene (5 bases). Per the germline V gene, CDR1 is SGHNT and CDR2 is YENEEA. This CDR3 has 11 amino acids. V was clipped by 5 bases and J by 6 bases, with 7 bases between them. CDR3 sequence: CASSKQDGYTF. For the CDR3, the DNA is TGTGCCAGCAGCAAACAGGATGGCTACACCTTC.

This chain connects TRBV12-3 or TRBV12-4 to TRBJ2-1; 7 nucleotides match TRBD1. The CDR3 spans 13 residues. The junction had 2 bases not matched to a gene; V was cut back by 3 bases and J by 6 bases. The CDR3 DNA follows: TGTGCCAGCAGTTTGAGGGGGCCCAATGAGCAGTTCTTC. It specifies CASSLRGPNEQFF.

The chain uses TRBV6-6 and TRBJ1-5; TRBD1 matches 7 bases. V was pared by 6 bases and J by 11 bases, with 10 bases of the junction left unmatched. The CDR3 consists of 13 residues. The germline V gene has CDR1 MNHNY and CDR2 SVGAGI (reference sequence). For the CDR3, the DNA is TGTGCCAGCAGCCCGACAGGGTTCGCGGCCCAGCATTTT. It encodes CASSPTGFAAQHF.

The CDR3 spells CATSDTGVGTDTQYF. The CDR3 nucleotides read TGTGCCACCAGTGATACAGGGGTTGGGACAGATACGCAGTATTTT. The chain has TRBV24-1 and TRBJ2-3; 7 nucleotides align to TRBD1. CDR1 and CDR2 from the germline V gene are KGHDR and SFDVKD. With V trimmed by 3 bases and J by 3 bases, 5 bases remained unmatched. This CDR3 is built from 15 residues.

The genes are TRBV2 and TRBJ1-1; D is possibly TRBD1 (5 bases). CDR3 size: 14 residues. CDR1 and CDR2 from the germline V gene are SNHLY and FYNNEI. V gave up 11 bases and J gave up 0 bases, with 16 bases separating them. CDR3 amino acids: CAFTPQGLNTEAFF. CDR3 nucleotides: TGTGCCTTCACCCCCCAGGGTTTGAACACTGAAGCTTTCTTT.

V is TRBV5-1 and J is TRBJ1-1, with a tentative D call TRBD1 (6 bases). The CDR3 covers 15 residues. Deletions cut 4 bases from V and 3 bases from J, with 16 bases between. Looked up from germline, CDR1 is SGHRS and CDR2 is YFSETQ. The CDR3 reads CASSDIQGPDTEAFF. The CDR3 DNA follows: TGCGCCAGCAGCGATATACAGGGACCCGACACTGAAGCTTTCTTT.

The chain recombines TRBV29-1 with TRBJ1-5; D is possibly TRBD1 (5 bases). The germline V gene has CDR1 SQVTM and CDR2 ANQGSEA. Trimming took off 4 bases at V and 3 bases at J, with 10 bases between the two ends. The CDR3 loop spans 13 amino acids. CDR3 in amino acids: CSVVWGFNQPQHF. The CDR3 nucleotides are TGCAGCGTTGTATGGGGCTTCAATCAGCCCCAGCATTTT.

This chain links TRBV10-3 with TRBJ1-1, with D tentatively TRBD1 (5 bases). In germline, CDR1 is ENHRY, CDR2 SYGVKD. There are 13 residues in the CDR3. V gave up 7 bases and J gave up 3 bases, with 12 bases separating them. CDR3 sequence reads: CAINPGLDTEAFF. DNA for the CDR3: TGTGCCATCAACCCAGGGCTGGACACTGAAGCTTTCTTT.

This clone was counted a few times. The chain is built from TRBV10-1 and TRBJ2-1, with 14 bases aligning to TRBD2. The trim removed 6 bases at V and 6 bases at J, leaving 16 bases unmatched. Germline V CDR1 and CDR2: WNHNN, SYGVQD (reference sequence). The CDR3 runs to 19 residues. In DNA form, the CDR3 reads TGCGCCAGCAGACCTCCGGGACTAGCGGGAGAACCCCCTATCAATGAGCAGTTCTTC. It specifies CASRPPGLAGEPPINEQFF.